The sample holds many counts of the clone carrying this T cell receptor (beta chain). Antigen specificity is unknown. This entry belongs to a study of read filtering for tumor transcriptome and immune sequencing. Study details: The cohort had over 16 men and approximately 15 women aged roughly 40 to 90, mean roughly 66 years. Study-wide results and limits: Without single-read clonotypes, shared clonotype proportions correlated more between IR-seq and RNA-seq. IR-seq captured clonotypes deeper and more reliably than RNA-seq.

Trimming left V 3 bases short and J 1 base short, with 6 bases between. The CDR3 spans 13 residues. CDR1 is MDHEN, CDR2 SYDVKM, per germline. Molecular barcoded adaptors covering alpha/delta and beta/gamma chains were used on roughly 400 ng RNA. From the reads, TCRdb called clonotypes with MiXCR, one entry per CDR3 protein. The data show about 63,000 distinct CDR3 sequences, 14% seen once. Every patient had bone marrow sampled while the disease was active. The clonotype comes from a donor at least 40 years old with multiple myeloma. Sequencing was carried out using a population of CD138-negative cells sorted from bone marrow. The chain uses TRBV28 and TRBJ1-1; unclear D gene. As DNA, the CDR3 is TGTGCCAGCAGTTTTTCCAGGAACACTGAAGCTTTCTTT. It yields the protein CASSFSRNTEAFF. Full variable domain (rest looked up from reference TRBV28 and TRBJ1-1): DVKVTQSSRYLVKRTGEKVFLECVQDMDHENMFWYRQDPGLGLRLIYFSYDVKMKEKGDIPEGYSVSREKKERFSLILESASTNQTSMYLCASSFSRNTEAFFGQGTRLTVV.